These 16 T cell receptor beta chains were all obtained from the same sample, sequenced in a study of shared clonotypes between healthy human individuals. Libraries were prepared by immunoSEQ multiplex PCR; TCRdb keeps only in-frame clonotypes and omits some of them. Here the sample spans about 2 million clones, about 95% being singletons. CD8 cells regarded as naive lacked CD45RO, were positively chosen for CCR7, and omitted terminally differentiated effector memory CD45RA+ cells. Sequenced input: naive CD8+ T cells sorted from blood. These receptors all come from a man between 18 and 29 years old in good health.

The chain recombines TRBV7-8 with TRBJ2-5; D is uncertain. From germline, CDR1 is SGHVS and CDR2 FQNEAQ. Trimming removed 8 bases from V and 2 bases from J, with 6 bases in between. CDR3 length: 11 residues. The CDR3 here is CASLSQETQYF. The CDR3 DNA sequence: TGTGCCAGCCTCTCGCAAGAGACCCAGTACTTC.

Remarks on this clone: Other DNA sequences in this sample translate to the same CDR3. The genes are TRBV9 and TRBJ2-2; 7 bases align to TRBD2. There are 15 residues in the CDR3. Losses at the gene ends were 3 bases for V and 0 bases for J; bases not matched to a gene: 2. In germline, CDR1 is SGDLS, CDR2 YYNGEE. For the CDR3, the DNA is TGTGCCAGCAGCGCGAGCGGGGCGAACACCGGGGAGCTGTTTTTT. Translation gives CASSASGANTGELFF.

CDR3 residues: CASSAGTGVFSIQYF. The CDR3, as DNA: TGTGCCAGCAGTGCCGGGACAGGGGTTTTCAGCATTCAGTACTTC. The chain carries TRBV7-9 and TRBJ2-4; 10 nucleotides match TRBD1. This CDR3 has 15 residues. Germline-derived CDR1 and CDR2 are SEHNR and FQNEAQ (reference sequence). V trimming: 6 bases; J trimming: 9 bases; junction bases outside the gene matches: 11.

The rearrangement links TRBV7-2 to TRBJ2-7; D unclear. The CDR3 runs 13 residues. Germline CDR1 reads SGHTA; CDR2 reads FQGNSA. V lost 2 bases and J 0 bases, leaving 5 bases between the germline ends. CDR3 loop: CASSLKFSYEQYF. For the CDR3, the DNA is TGTGCCAGCAGCTTAAAATTCTCCTACGAGCAGTACTTC.

The rearrangement uses TRBV27 and TRBJ1-4; D perhaps matches TRBD1 (5 bases). The germline V gene has CDR1 MNHEY and CDR2 SMNVEV (reference sequence). The CDR3 is made up of 14 amino acids. Trimming took off 3 bases at V and 8 bases at J, with 13 bases between the two ends. CDR3 region: CASSFGGVREKLFF. The CDR3 coding sequence is TGTGCCAGCAGTTTCGGGGGAGTCAGGGAAAAACTGTTTTTT.

The chain carries TRBV7-9 and TRBJ1-2; D not resolved. The CDR3 consists of 13 residues. V gave up 0 bases and J gave up 9 bases, with 11 bases separating them. The V gene's germline CDR1 is SEHNR and CDR2 FQNEAQ (reference sequence). CDR3 sequence: CASSLALMLSYTF. In DNA, the CDR3 is TGTGCCAGCAGCTTAGCCCTCATGTTGAGCTACACCTTC.

As for this clone: Other nucleotide sequences from this sample produce the same CDR3. J is TRBJ2-3 and V is TRBV9; D not resolved. This CDR3 contains 15 residues. Deletions cut 0 bases from V and 0 bases from J, with 8 bases between. Germline V CDR1 and CDR2: SGDLS, YYNGEE. In nucleotides, the CDR3 is TGTGCCAGCAGCGTAGAAGGGTCGAGCACAGATACGCAGTATTTT. It codes for CASSVEGSSTDTQYF.

V gene TRBV19 combines with J gene TRBJ2-5; the D gene could be TRBD1 or TRBD2 (5 bases each). Per the germline V gene, CDR1 is LNHDA and CDR2 is SQIVND (reference sequence). V was trimmed by 11 bases and J by 2 bases, leaving 15 bases between them. The CDR3 is 13 amino acids. CDR3 DNA: TGTGCCCCCTTTGAGTGGGGGCAAGAGACCCAGTACTTC. As protein: CAPFEWGQETQYF. Looking up the rest from reference TRBV19 and TRBJ2-5 gives the full variable domain: DGGITQSPKYLFRKEGQNVTLSCEQNLNHDAMYWYRQDPGQGLRLIYYSQIVNDFQKGDIAEGYSVSREKKESFPLTVTSAQKNPTAFYLCAPFEWGQETQYFGPGTRLLVL.

This clone has only one observation. V gene TRBV29-1 combines with J gene TRBJ1-1; 8 bases match TRBD1. The CDR3 runs 12 residues. Germline V CDR1 and CDR2: SQVTM, ANQGSEA. V lost 5 bases, J lost 6 bases, and 5 bases stayed unmatched. The CDR3: CSVLQGAPEAFF. CDR3 DNA sequence: TGCAGCGTTTTGCAGGGGGCCCCTGAAGCTTTCTTT. The complete variable domain, with remaining parts taken from reference TRBV29-1 and TRBJ1-1, reads SAVISQKPSRDICQRGTSLTIQCQVDSQVTMMFWYRQQPGQSLTLIATANQGSEATYESGFVIDKFPISRPNLTFSTLTVSNMSPEDSSIYLCSVLQGAPEAFFGQGTRLTVV.

About this clone itself: Other DNA sequences within the sample encode an identical CDR3. CDR3 region: CASRLDGYNEQFF. CDR3 sequence (DNA): TGTGCCAGCAGATTGGACGGTTACAATGAGCAGTTCTTC. The J gene is TRBJ2-1, the V gene TRBV27, with D uncertain. Trimming shortened V by 6 bases and J by 4 bases, and 10 bases separated the two germline ends. This CDR3 is 13 amino acids long. CDR1 is MNHEY and CDR2 is SMNVEV in the germline V gene (reference sequence).

J is TRBJ2-1 and V is TRBV4-3; 8 bases align to TRBD1. Germline V CDR1 and CDR2: LGHNA, YSLEER. This CDR3 has 15 residues. The V gene end was trimmed by 4 bases and the J gene end by 6 bases; junction bases not matched to a gene: 8. CDR3 loop: CASSPQGVPVNEQFF. The CDR3 coding sequence is TGCGCCAGCAGCCCACAGGGGGTCCCTGTCAATGAGCAGTTCTTC.

The chain joins TRBV6-6 to TRBJ2-2; D may be TRBD2 (6 bases). Germline-derived CDR1 and CDR2 are MNHNY and SVGAGI (reference sequence). The CDR3 spans 14 residues. V was clipped by 2 bases and J by 5 bases, with 9 bases between them. Written as DNA, the CDR3 is TGTGCCAGCAGTTACAGGGGAGGAACCGGGGAGCTGTTTTTT. Encoded protein: CASSYRGGTGELFF.

The chain joins TRBV10-3 to TRBJ2-2; a possible D gene is TRBD2 (5 bases). Germline V gene sequence: CDR1 ENHRY, CDR2 SYGVKD. V dropped 10 bases and J dropped 0 bases, with 15 bases sitting between them. This CDR3 is 15 amino acids long. In nucleotides, the CDR3 is TGTGCCAGCGGGCCAGTCGACGCGAACACCGGGGAGCTGTTTTTT. This codes for CASGPVDANTGELFF.

Concerning this clone itself: The sample has other DNA sequences that encode this CDR3 too. The rearrangement uses TRBV4-1 and TRBJ1-6; 9 nucleotides line up with TRBD1. The germline CDR1 and CDR2 sequences are MGHRA and YSYEKL. CDR3 length: 14 residues. Trimming took 1 base from V and 9 from J; bases not matched to a gene: 1. In DNA, the CDR3 is TGCGCCAGCAGCCAAGGGACAGGGGTTTCACCCCTCCACTTT. The encoded protein is CASSQGTGVSPLHF.

This sequence joins TRBV19 and TRBJ1-3; 8 bases align to TRBD1. V lost 2 bases, J lost 1 base, and 1 base stayed unmatched. Germline lookup yields CDR1 LNHDA and CDR2 SQIVND (reference sequence). CDR3 size: 15 residues. The CDR3 here is CASSIQGASGNTIYF. CDR3 bases: TGTGCCAGTAGTATACAGGGGGCATCTGGAAACACCATATATTTT.

The chain joins TRBV6-6 to TRBJ1-1; 8 bases are a match to TRBD1. Trimming cost V 2 bases and J 5 bases; bases outside gene matches: 7. The CDR3 totals 15 residues. Germline CDR1 is MNHNY and CDR2 is SVGAGI (reference sequence). The CDR3 here is CASSYLAGGRTEAFF. The CDR3 bases are TGTGCCAGCAGTTACCTGGCAGGGGGCAGGACTGAAGCTTTCTTT.